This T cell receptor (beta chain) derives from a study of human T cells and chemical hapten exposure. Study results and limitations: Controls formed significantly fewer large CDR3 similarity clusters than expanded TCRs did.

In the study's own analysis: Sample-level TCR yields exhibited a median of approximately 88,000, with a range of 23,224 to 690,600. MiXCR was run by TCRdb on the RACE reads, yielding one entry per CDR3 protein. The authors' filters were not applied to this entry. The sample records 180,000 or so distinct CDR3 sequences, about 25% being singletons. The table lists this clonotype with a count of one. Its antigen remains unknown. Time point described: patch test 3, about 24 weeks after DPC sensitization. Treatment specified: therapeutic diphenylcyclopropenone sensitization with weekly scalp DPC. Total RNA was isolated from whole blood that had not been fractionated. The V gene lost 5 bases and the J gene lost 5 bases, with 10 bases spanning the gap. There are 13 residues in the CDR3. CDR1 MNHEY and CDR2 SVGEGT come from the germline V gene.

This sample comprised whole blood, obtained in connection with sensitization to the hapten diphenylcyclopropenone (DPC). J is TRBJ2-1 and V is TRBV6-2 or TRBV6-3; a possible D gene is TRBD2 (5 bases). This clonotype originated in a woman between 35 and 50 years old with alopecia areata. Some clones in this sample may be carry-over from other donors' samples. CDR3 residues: CASSAGFDNEQFF. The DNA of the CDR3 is TGTGCCAGCAGTGCGGGTTTCGACAATGAGCAGTTCTTC.